What follows is one T cell receptor (beta chain) and its context. What it recognizes is unknown. It was CD45RO-negative cells, positively selected for CCR7, that made up naive CD8 cells, with terminally differentiated effector memory CD45RA+ cells excluded. Donors comprised healthy HIV-negative adults lacking recent acute infections or vaccinations. The DNA input per sorted-subset replicate PCR was 200 ng, corresponding to 25,000 to 30,000 T cell genomes. Clones were sequenced by immunoSEQ multiplex PCR, and TCRdb holds only the in-frame ones, with some missing. The sample consists of about 590,000 clones, less than 97% of them appearing once. The data belong to a study of shared clonotypes between healthy human individuals. The study, taken as a whole, reports: Relative to memory subsets, naive subsets generally showed larger estimated richness.

The V gene's germline CDR1 is ENHRY and CDR2 SYGVKD. V was clipped by 0 bases and J by 9 bases, with 9 bases between them. This CDR3 is built from 13 residues. Sequenced material: naive CD8+ T cells sorted from blood. The origin of this receptor is a woman under 40 in good health. The chain employs TRBV10-3 and TRBJ2-1; D not resolved. The CDR3 is CAISESEIVEQFF. DNA of the CDR3: TGTGCCATCAGTGAGTCGGAAATTGTTGAGCAGTTCTTC.